What follows are 21 T cell receptor beta chains derived from one specimen sequenced in a study of T cells in Graves' hyperthyroidism and ophthalmopathy. TCR beta CDR3 region amplification was performed from RNA transcripts. RT-PCR in the first round (using the HTBI primer set) targeted the TCR CDR3. TCRdb reprocessed the multiplex PCR reads via MiXCR and lists one record per CDR3 protein. Of about 610,000 distinct CDR3 sequences listed, roughly 14% were seen once; the top ten hold around 4.5%. Sequenced input: blood. These receptors came from a woman aged 40 to 49 with Graves' ophthalmopathy.

The J gene is TRBJ2-3, the V gene TRBV6-1, with D maybe TRBD2 (5 bases). This CDR3 comprises 12 residues. V was cut by 1 base and J by 9 bases, with 8 bases left in between. The germline gives CDR1 MNHNS, CDR2 SASEGT. The CDR3 here is CASSEGRVTQYF. The CDR3 DNA reads TGTGCCAGCAGTGAAGGGCGGGTAACGCAGTATTTT.

As concerns this clonotype: This sequence may be a read error, since a much larger clone differs from it by one base. V and J are TRBV6-1 and TRBJ2-5; 8 bases agree with TRBD2. The length of the CDR3 is 14 residues. Germline V lookup: CDR1 MNHNS, CDR2 SASEGT. The V and J ends lost 5 bases and 4 bases, in that order; junction bases with no gene match: 6. CDR3 coding DNA: TGTGCCAGCAGTCCCTGGAGCGGGGGAGAGACCCAGTACTTC. Residues: CASSPWSGGETQYF.

The sample holds many counts of this clonotype. This chain joins TRBV20-1 and TRBJ1-5; 7 nucleotides match TRBD1. With 0 bases clipped from V and 4 bases from J, the junction kept 6 bases outside the gene matches. CDR3 length equals 15 residues. Germline V CDR1 and CDR2: DFQATT, SNEGSKA (reference sequence). The CDR3 loop reads CSARDLGQPNQPQHF. CDR3 DNA: TGCAGTGCTAGAGATCTGGGACAGCCGAATCAGCCCCAGCATTTT.

This clonotype was found many times. The V call is TRBV2, the J call TRBJ1-5; 7 positions agree with TRBD1. This CDR3 has 14 amino acids. V lost 6 bases, J lost 3 bases, and 5 bases stayed unmatched. Germline loops: CDR1 SNHLY, CDR2 FYNNEI. The CDR3 protein is CASSQDRLNQPQHF. Written as DNA, the CDR3 is TGTGCCAGCAGCCAGGACAGGCTCAATCAGCCCCAGCATTTT.

This clonotype was detected many times. V is TRBV28 and J is TRBJ2-7; 7 positions agree with TRBD1. With 6 bases clipped from V and 8 bases from J, the junction kept 7 bases outside the gene matches. This CDR3 has 12 residues. Germline CDR1 MDHEN, CDR2 SYDVKM. CDR3 DNA: TGTGCCAGCAGACAGGGACAGCTCAAGCAGTACTTC. Protein: CASRQGQLKQYF. The full variable domain, in which reference TRBV28 and TRBJ2-7 provide the parts outside the CDR3, is DVKVTQSSRYLVKRTGEKVFLECVQDMDHENMFWYRQDPGLGLRLIYFSYDVKMKEKGDIPEGYSVSREKKERFSLILESASTNQTSMYLCASRQGQLKQYFGPGTRLTVT.

As for this clonotype: A read error may produce the germline difference seen at one junction end. This rearrangement joins TRBV12-3 or TRBV12-4 to TRBJ2-7; the match to TRBD2 covers 7 bases. This CDR3 comprises 16 residues. The CDR3 DNA follows: TGTGCCAGCGGGTGGGGTACTGGCGGGAGCTCCTACGGGCAGTACTTC. Its protein is CASGWGTGGSSYGQYF.

J is TRBJ2-7 and V is TRBV18; 9 nucleotides line up with TRBD1. Per germline, CDR1 KGHSH and CDR2 LQKENI. The V gene end was trimmed by 6 bases and the J gene end by 3 bases; junction bases not matched to a gene: 9. This CDR3 has 15 amino acids. The CDR3 is CASSGTGKGSYEQYF. The CDR3 DNA is TGTGCCAGCTCGGGGACAGGGAAAGGAAGCTACGAGCAGTACTTC.

This clonotype was counted only a few times. The chain is built from TRBV11-2 and TRBJ2-7; 8 nucleotides match TRBD2. This CDR3 region has 18 residues. Germline lookup yields CDR1 SGHAT and CDR2 FQNNGV. V trimming: 2 bases; J trimming: 3 bases; junction bases outside the gene matches: 15. CDR3 amino acids: CASSLYELAVTVGYEQYF. The CDR3 bases are TGTGCCAGCAGCTTATATGAACTAGCGGTAACCGTGGGCTACGAGCAGTACTTC.

This clonotype appeared many times. The junction and the germline gene differ at one end; a read error may be behind it. The chain employs TRBV24-1 and TRBJ2-2; perhaps TRBD2 as D (5 bases). Germline V gene sequence: CDR1 KGHDR, CDR2 SFDVKD. The CDR3 is 14 residues long. CDR3 in amino acids: CATSGHPNTGELFF. The CDR3 region has the DNA TGTGCCACCAGTGGTCACCCGAACACCGGGGAACTGTTTTTT.

This clonotype was picked up many times. V gene TRBV7-9 combines with J gene TRBJ2-7; D is ambiguous. Between the trimmed V and J ends, which lost 7 bases and 5 bases, there was a span of 21 bases. Germline V gene lookup returns CDR1 SEHNR and CDR2 FQNEAQ (reference sequence). This CDR3 spans 15 amino acids. CDR3 nucleotide sequence: TGTGCCAGCATATTTAGTGGAGATCGGCTCAACGAGCAGTACTTC. Encoded protein: CASIFSGDRLNEQYF.

This clonotype was seen once. This may be a read error: a much more frequent sequence differs by one nucleotide. The chain couples TRBV7-8 to TRBJ1-1; possible D gene TRBD1, 5 bases. CDR1 is SGHVS, CDR2 FQNEAQ, per germline. The length of the CDR3 is 14 residues. Trimming removed 1 base from V and 0 bases from J, with 6 bases in between. The CDR3 nucleotides are TGTGCCAGCAGCTTAGAAGGGGTGAACACTGAAGCTTTCTTT. Its protein product is CASSLEGVNTEAFF.

This chain links TRBV28 with TRBJ1-6; D perhaps matches TRBD1 (6 bases). Germline values: CDR1 MDHEN, CDR2 SYDVKM. The CDR3 is 15 amino acids. V lost 6 bases and J lost 7, with 16 bases in between. In DNA form, the CDR3 reads TGTGCCAGCAGCGCGACGACAGGCTCGAATTCACCCCTCCACTTT. Encoded protein: CASSATTGSNSPLHF.

Many counts were recorded for this clonotype. V and J are TRBV6-5 and TRBJ2-7, with D perhaps being TRBD1 or TRBD2 (5 bases each). Per the germline V gene, CDR1 is MNHEY and CDR2 is SVGAGI. The CDR3 consists of 14 residues. V lost 6 bases, J lost 5 bases, and 17 bases lay in between. The CDR3 protein is CASSLSGDPHEQYF. CDR3 sequence (DNA): TGTGCCAGCAGCCTATCTGGGGACCCCCACGAGCAGTACTTC.

This clonotype was counted ten times or more. The chain is built from TRBV4-1 and TRBJ1-2; D ambiguous. CDR3 size: 14 residues. The germline V gene encodes CDR1 MGHRA and CDR2 YSYEKL. V shed 5 bases and J shed 6 bases, with 16 bases lying between them. As DNA, the CDR3 is TGCGCCAGCAGCGAAACAATCCCGCGGCATGGCTACACCTTC. Translated: CASSETIPRHGYTF.

There are many counts of this clonotype. The rearrangement links TRBV28 to TRBJ2-6; 8 nucleotides match TRBD1. The germline V gene encodes CDR1 MDHEN and CDR2 SYDVKM. The CDR3 totals 18 residues. Losses at the gene ends were 4 bases for V and 2 bases for J; bases not matched to a gene: 10. The CDR3 protein is CASSSPGGGSPGANVLTF. The CDR3 nucleotides are TGTGCCAGCAGTTCACCAGGGGGCGGGTCACCTGGGGCCAACGTCCTGACTTTC.

This clonotype has ten or more counts. This sequence joins TRBV19 and TRBJ2-6; D is undetermined. CDR3 length equals 13 residues. Trimming took 7 bases from V and 0 from J, leaving 4 bases between them. Per germline, CDR1 LNHDA and CDR2 SQIVND (reference sequence). The CDR3 here is CASKLSGANVLTF. Here the CDR3 DNA reads TGTGCCAGTAAACTCTCTGGGGCCAACGTCCTGACTTTC. The full variable domain, completed using reference TRBV19 and TRBJ2-6, is DGGITQSPKYLFRKEGQNVTLSCEQNLNHDAMYWYRQDPGQGLRLIYYSQIVNDFQKGDIAEGYSVSREKKESFPLTVTSAQKNPTAFYLCASKLSGANVLTFGAGSRLTVL.

This clonotype was observed at least ten times. The chain has TRBV28 and TRBJ2-7; 9 bases line up with TRBD1. The V gene's germline CDR1 is MDHEN and CDR2 SYDVKM. This CDR3 contains 15 residues. V was clipped by 6 bases and J by 0 bases; unmatched bases: 6. CDR3 bases: TGTGCCAGCAGACCCGACAGGGGGAGCTCCTACGAGCAGTACTTC. Its protein product is CASRPDRGSSYEQYF.

The sample holds many counts of this clonotype. The chain is built from TRBV6-1 and TRBJ2-5; the match to TRBD2 covers 7 bases. CDR1 MNHNS and CDR2 SASEGT come from the germline V gene. V dropped 10 bases and J dropped 0; count of bases not matched to a gene: 8. This CDR3 has 14 residues. CDR3 nucleotides: TGTGCCACCGACGGGGGGATGAACCAAGAGACCCAGTACTTC. Amino acid sequence: CATDGGMNQETQYF.

This chain connects TRBV25-1 to TRBJ2-3; D might be TRBD2 (6 bases). From germline, CDR1 is MGHDK and CDR2 SYGVNS. Trimming removed 8 bases from V and 2 bases from J, with 14 bases in between. This CDR3 has 14 residues. In nucleotides, the CDR3 is TGTGCCAGCGGCGGGGACGGATTCACAGATACGCAGTATTTT. Translation gives CASGGDGFTDTQYF.

The table lists this clonotype with many counts. CDR3 protein: CASSYTRLTSYEQYF. In DNA, the CDR3 is TGTGCCAGCAGTTACACCAGGTTGACCTCCTACGAGCAGTACTTC. V and J are TRBV6-5 and TRBJ2-7; no definite D call. This CDR3 has 15 amino acids. Germline CDR1 is MNHEY and CDR2 is SVGAGI. Trimming shortened V by 2 bases and J by 0 bases, and 11 bases separated the two germline ends.

This clonotype has a count of ten or more. The chain has TRBV15 and TRBJ1-1, with 7 bases lining up with TRBD1. The junction had 5 bases not matched to a gene; V was cut back by 3 bases and J by 1 base. CDR1 is LNHNV, CDR2 YYDKDF, per germline (reference sequence). CDR3 length: 15 residues. CDR3 coding DNA: TGTGCCACCAGCAGGACCCCAGGGGGGAACACTGAAGCTTTCTTT. This gives the protein CATSRTPGGNTEAFF.